The 27 T cell receptor beta chains given below trace back to one sample, sequenced in a study of T-cell memory formation after mild COVID-19. TCRdb redid the calling of the 5' RACE reads with MiXCR, one entry per CDR3 protein. The sample has around 500,000 distinct CDR3 sequences; 15% to 20% are singletons. The sample was PBMCs or a T cell subset sorted from them (not recorded which). These receptors all come from an adult woman who had mild COVID-19 (a few samples of this study predate the infection). Cell type and time point are not known.

This chain joins TRBV2 and TRBJ1-5, with 8 bases that match TRBD1. J gave up 4 bases and V 4 bases, and 9 bases lay outside the gene matches. Per the germline V gene, CDR1 is SNHLY and CDR2 is FYNNEI. This CDR3 region has 16 residues. In DNA form, the CDR3 reads TGTGCCAGCAGTGGGAGGACAGGGTCGACGAATCAGCCCCAGCATTTT. Translating gives CASSGRTGSTNQPQHF.

Only a few counts were recorded for this clonotype. The rearrangement links TRBV12-3 or TRBV12-4 to TRBJ2-1, with TRBD2 matching 11 bases. V lost 5 bases and J lost 6; bases outside the gene matches: 6. The length of the CDR3 is 15 residues. CDR3 region: CASSPLAGAFNEQFF. CDR3 in DNA: TGTGCCAGCAGTCCACTAGCGGGAGCCTTCAATGAGCAGTTCTTC.

This chain uses TRBV5-4 with TRBJ2-5; TRBD2 matches 7 bases. The V gene end was trimmed by 0 bases and the J gene end by 3 bases; junction bases not matched to a gene: 8. The CDR3 runs 16 residues. In germline, CDR1 is SGHNT, CDR2 YYREEE (reference sequence). CDR3 in amino acids: CASSLAKRDPKETQYF. As DNA, the CDR3 is TGTGCCAGCAGCTTGGCCAAGCGGGACCCGAAAGAGACCCAGTACTTC.

This clonotype was seen only a few times. The chain combines TRBV5-1 with TRBJ2-7; 7 bases align to TRBD2. The CDR3 consists of 15 residues. Germline V CDR1 and CDR2: SGHRS, YFSETQ. The J segment lost 2 bases and the V segment lost 0 bases, leaving 5 bases of the junction unmatched. For the CDR3, the DNA is TGCGCCAGCAGCTTGGAGGGAGGGGAGCCCTACGAGCAGTACTTC. Amino acid sequence: CASSLEGGEPYEQYF. The full variable domain, completed using reference TRBV5-1 and TRBJ2-7, is KAGVTQTPRYLIKTRGQQVTLSCSPISGHRSVSWYQQTPGQGLQFLFEYFSETQRNKGNFPGRFSGRQFSNSRSEMNVSTLELGDSALYLCASSLEGGEPYEQYFGPGTRLTVT.

The chain uses TRBV6-1 and TRBJ2-7; the D is unclear. V was trimmed by 0 bases and J by 0 bases, leaving 6 bases between them. CDR3 length: 14 amino acids. CDR1 and CDR2 from the germline V gene are MNHNS and SASEGT. For the CDR3, the DNA is TGTGCCAGCAGTGAAGCAGGCAGCTCCTACGAGCAGTACTTC. This encodes CASSEAGSSYEQYF.

This clonotype was observed a handful of times. The chain recombines TRBV5-6 with TRBJ2-7, with 9 bases aligning to TRBD1. V was clipped by 0 bases and J by 6 bases; unmatched bases: 4. Germline V lookup: CDR1 SGHDT, CDR2 YYEEEE. This CDR3 spans 14 amino acids. The CDR3 DNA reads TGTGCCAGCAGCTTGGGGACAGGGGACTCCGAGCAGTACTTC. Its translation is CASSLGTGDSEQYF.

This chain joins TRBV10-3 and TRBJ1-2; D unresolved. Trimming cost V 7 bases and J 4 bases, with 13 bases left between them. CDR1 and CDR2 (germline): ENHRY, SYGVKD. The CDR3 covers 13 residues. The CDR3 reads CAITLNGGYGYTF. CDR3 nucleotides: TGTGCCATCACCCTTAATGGTGGCTATGGCTACACCTTC.

This clonotype was picked up a small number of times. The V and J genes are TRBV6-5 and TRBJ2-3; the D gene is possibly TRBD2 (6 bases). The CDR3 is 13 amino acids. V gave up 7 bases and J gave up 1 base, with 9 bases separating them. Germline assignment: CDR1 MNHEY and CDR2 SVGAGI. The DNA for the CDR3 is TGTGCCAGCACTTTAGCGGGCACAGATACGCAGTATTTT. It yields the protein CASTLAGTDTQYF.

The V gene is TRBV9, the J gene TRBJ2-3; D gene unclear. The germline gives CDR1 SGDLS, CDR2 YYNGEE. V was clipped by 0 bases and J by 0 bases, with 11 bases between them. This CDR3 contains 16 residues. CDR3 loop: CASSVAGDRSTDTQYF. The CDR3 coding sequence is TGTGCCAGCAGCGTAGCTGGTGACCGCAGCACAGATACGCAGTATTTT. The full variable domain, completed using reference TRBV9 and TRBJ2-3, is DSGVTQTPKHLITATGQRVTLRCSPRSGDLSVYWYQQSLDQGLQFLIQYYNGEERAKGNILERFSAQQFPDLHSELNLSSLELGDSALYFCASSVAGDRSTDTQYFGPGTRLTVL.

The gene calls are TRBV5-1 and TRBJ2-6; D is undetermined. The CDR3 length is 17 residues. Between the trimmed V and J ends, which lost 0 bases and 0 bases, there was a span of 10 bases. Germline assignment: CDR1 SGHRS and CDR2 YFSETQ. The CDR3 nucleotides are TGCGCCAGCAGCTTGGTACGGTCCGCCTCTGGGGCCAACGTCCTGACTTTC. The encoded protein is CASSLVRSASGANVLTF.

This clonotype was counted many times. As DNA, the CDR3 is TGTGCCAGCAGCCTGACGGGGGTTGGGACTGAAGCTTTCTTT. Amino acids: CASSLTGVGTEAFF. The chain joins TRBV7-9 to TRBJ1-1, with D perhaps matching TRBD1 (5 bases). V lost 5 bases, J lost 5 bases, and 15 bases lay in between. Per germline, CDR1 SEHNR and CDR2 FQNEAQ (reference sequence). The CDR3 runs to 14 residues. Based on the CDR3 plus reference TRBV7-9 and TRBJ1-1, the full variable domain is DTGVSQNPRHKITKRGQNVTFRCDPISEHNRLYWYRQTLGQGPEFLTYFQNEAQLEKSRLLSDRFSAERPKGSFSTLEIQRTEQGDSAMYLCASSLTGVGTEAFFGQGTRLTVV.

The rearrangement links TRBV18 to TRBJ2-4; TRBD1 or TRBD2 may be the D gene (5 bases each). V was cut by 3 bases and J by 7 bases, with 16 bases left in between. The CDR3 has 15 residues. Germline V gene data show CDR1 as KGHSH and CDR2 as LQKENI. The CDR3 sequence: CASSPRSREKNIQYF. The CDR3 region has the DNA TGTGCCAGCTCACCGCGTAGCAGGGAGAAGAACATTCAGTACTTC.

This clonotype was seen a few times. The chain joins TRBV27 to TRBJ2-3, with a weak D call TRBD1 (5 bases). V lost 3 bases and J 2 bases, leaving 9 bases between the germline ends. This CDR3 is 14 amino acids long. Per the germline V gene, CDR1 is MNHEY and CDR2 is SMNVEV (reference sequence). Here the CDR3 reads CASSFVDTTDTQYF. The CDR3 DNA reads TGTGCCAGCAGTTTTGTGGACACCACAGATACGCAGTATTTT.

A word on this clonotype: Germline is not matched at one junction end, which may reflect a read error. The chain employs TRBV7-9 and TRBJ2-5, with D maybe TRBD1 (5 bases). Germline values: CDR1 SEHNR, CDR2 FQNEAQ (reference sequence). This CDR3 contains 13 residues. This CDR3 reads CASIQGGQETRYF. The CDR3 DNA follows: TGTGCCAGCATCCAGGGTGGGCAAGAGACCCGGTACTTC.

This clonotype has ten or more counts. The rearrangement joins TRBV5-1 to TRBJ2-7; a possible D gene is TRBD2 (7 bases). CDR1 SGHRS and CDR2 YFSETQ come from the germline V gene. The CDR3 is made up of 14 amino acids. The V gene lost 5 bases and the J gene lost 3 bases, with 15 bases spanning the gap. CDR3 bases: TGCGCCAGCAGTCCCCTGGGGGGGCTCTACGAGCAGTACTTC. Translation gives CASSPLGGLYEQYF.

This clonotype was picked up a small number of times. The J gene is TRBJ2-3, the V gene TRBV7-3; 15 bases align to TRBD2. The V segment lost 5 bases and the J segment 8 bases; nucleotides outside the gene matches: 14. Germline loops: CDR1 SGHTA, CDR2 FQGTGA. This CDR3 is 18 amino acids long. CDR3 residues: CASSLPGLAGGASATQYF. DNA for the CDR3: TGTGCCAGCAGCCTCCCGGGACTAGCGGGAGGTGCCTCGGCTACGCAGTATTTT. Together with reference TRBV7-3 and TRBJ2-3, the CDR3 gives the full variable domain: GAGVSQTPSNKVTEKGKYVELRCDPISGHTALYWYRQSLGQGPEFLIYFQGTGAADDSGLPNDRFFAVRPEGSVSTLKIQRTERGDSAVYLCASSLPGLAGGASATQYFGPGTRLTVL.

The chain uses TRBV2 and TRBJ2-7, with D hard to call. The CDR3 contains 14 residues. Trimming pared 8 bases from V and 2 bases from J, leaving 16 bases between. CDR1 SNHLY and CDR2 FYNNEI come from the germline V gene. CDR3 residues: CASSEAYSTYEQYF. The CDR3 DNA reads as TGTGCCAGCTCCGAGGCATACTCCACCTACGAGCAGTACTTC.

V is TRBV3-1 and J is TRBJ2-2; D not certain. Trimming removed 2 bases at V and 0 bases at J, with 13 bases between. Germline V lookup: CDR1 LGHDT, CDR2 YNNKEL (reference sequence). This CDR3 is 17 amino acids long. CDR3 DNA sequence: TGTGCCAGCAGCCAAATCGAATGGGGATCGAACACCGGGGAGCTGTTTTTT. Translating gives CASSQIEWGSNTGELFF.

This clonotype showed up just a few times. The rearrangement uses TRBV13 and TRBJ2-2, with a possible D match to TRBD1 (6 bases). Germline lookup yields CDR1 PRHDT and CDR2 FYEKMQ (reference sequence). Deletions cut 5 bases from V and 0 bases from J, with 10 bases between. This CDR3 spans 15 amino acids. In DNA, the CDR3 is TGTGCCAGCAGCGGGCGGACAGCGAACACCGGGGAGCTGTTTTTT. Translating it yields CASSGRTANTGELFF.

This sequence joins TRBV30 and TRBJ2-1, with unresolved D. The CDR3 length is 13 residues. Looked up from germline, CDR1 is GTSNPN and CDR2 is SVGIG (reference sequence). The V and J ends lost 0 bases and 8 bases respectively, with 11 bases between them. CDR3 amino acids: CAWSVRVWDEQFF. DNA of the CDR3: TGTGCCTGGAGTGTACGGGTATGGGATGAGCAGTTCTTC.

The rearrangement links TRBV10-3 to TRBJ2-3, with TRBD1 as a possible D gene (5 bases). Germline V CDR1 and CDR2: ENHRY, SYGVKD. The V end lost 8 bases, the J end lost 3 bases, and 12 bases lay between the germline ends. The CDR3 runs 13 residues. CDR3 in amino acids: CAISQEKTDTQYF. The CDR3 DNA follows: TGTGCCATCTCACAGGAAAAGACAGATACGCAGTATTTT.

Note on this clonotype: The junction shows a germline mismatch at one end, possibly a read error. The rearrangement links TRBV4-3 to TRBJ2-1; D is unclear. The CDR3 consists of 13 residues. Germline V gives CDR1 LGHNA, CDR2 YSLEER. The chain's CDR3 is CDSSQEQRNEQFF. The CDR3 bases are TGCGACAGCAGCCAGGAGCAGCGTAATGAGCAGTTCTTC.

This clonotype was seen a handful of times. The genes are TRBV11-3 and TRBJ2-7; 8 positions agree with TRBD2. Trimming removed 2 bases from V and 3 bases from J; junction bases left unmatched: 3. The germline CDR1 and CDR2 sequences are SGHNT and YENEEA. The CDR3 totals 14 residues. The CDR3 sequence: CASSLSGSNYEQYF. Here the CDR3 DNA reads TGTGCCAGCAGCTTAAGCGGGAGTAACTACGAGCAGTACTTC.

The CDR3 region has the DNA TGTGCCAGCAGCAACAGGGGGGACACTGAAGCTTTCTTT. This encodes CASSNRGDTEAFF. The gene calls are TRBV7-6 and TRBJ1-1; TRBD1 matches 8 bases. CDR3 size: 13 residues. After removal of 5 bases from V and 3 bases from J, the junction contained 2 bases not matched to a gene. The germline CDR1 and CDR2 sequences are SGHVS and FNYEAQ.

This chain connects TRBV6-5 to TRBJ1-1; D unclear. This CDR3 has 15 residues. Trimming took 2 bases from V and 3 from J, leaving 13 bases between them. Germline V CDR1 and CDR2: MNHEY, SVGAGI. This CDR3 is CASSYLYWRDTEAFF. As DNA, the CDR3 is TGTGCCAGCAGTTACCTATACTGGAGGGACACTGAAGCTTTCTTT.

This clonotype was detected a few times. The chain links TRBV5-1 to TRBJ2-3; 7 bases align to TRBD2. The CDR3 runs 16 residues. The germline gives CDR1 SGHRS, CDR2 YFSETQ. With 7 bases clipped from V and 2 bases from J, the junction kept 13 bases outside the gene matches. The CDR3 region has the DNA TGCGCCAGCCGGTCCCGGGCGCGGGAGTTCACAGATACGCAGTATTTT. It translates to CASRSRAREFTDTQYF.

Only a few counts were recorded for this clonotype. V gene TRBV29-1 combines with J gene TRBJ1-2; D remains ambiguous. The CDR3 sequence is 13 residues long. The V end lost 5 bases, the J end lost 4 bases, and 14 bases lay between the germline ends. Germline CDR1 reads SQVTM; CDR2 reads ANQGSEA. The CDR3 sequence: CSVTRAGSYGYTF. CDR3 in DNA: TGCAGCGTTACGCGAGCGGGATCCTATGGCTACACCTTC.